Listed here are 27 T cell receptor beta chains from one sample, sequenced in a study of Graves' ophthalmopathy and Graves' hyperthyroidism. Researchers took RNA transcripts and amplified TCR beta CDR3 regions from them. An initial RT-PCR round employing HTBI primers preceded a second-round multiplex PCR. Each CDR3 protein is one row after TCRdb ran MiXCR on the multiplex PCR reads. The sample carries hundreds of thousands of distinct CDR3 sequences, 15% recorded once. Sequencing was done on a sample of peripheral blood. Receptors were obtained from a woman in her late teens or twenties with stable Graves' hyperthyroidism.

This clonotype was seen ten or more times. The chain carries TRBV29-1 and TRBJ2-2; 7 bases line up with TRBD2. Germline V gene sequence: CDR1 SQVTM, CDR2 ANQGSEA. Trimming at V came to 6 bases and at J to 0 bases, leaving 10 bases not matched to a gene. The CDR3 contains 16 residues. The CDR3 is CSVELAPFANTGELFF. The CDR3 DNA reads as TGCAGCGTCGAACTAGCGCCCTTCGCGAACACCGGGGAGCTGTTTTTT.

Details on this clonotype: A much larger clonotype is one base distant, so this may be a read error. The CDR3 spells CASRNGDENTEAFF. CDR3 bases: TGTGCCAGCAGGAACGGGGATGAAAACACTGAAGCTTTCTTT. V is TRBV6-2 or TRBV6-3 and J is TRBJ1-1; D is undetermined. This CDR3 spans 14 amino acids. V shed 6 bases and J shed 2 bases, with 13 bases lying between them. Germline V CDR1 and CDR2: MNHEY, SVGEGT.

This clonotype was seen ten or more times. This chain's CDR3 is CASSREGEISSPLHF. CDR3 in DNA: TGCGCCAGCAGCCGGGAGGGGGAGATTTCTTCACCCCTCCACTTT. This sequence joins TRBV4-1 and TRBJ1-6; TRBD1 is a possible D gene (6 bases). Between the trimmed V and J ends, which lost 4 bases and 9 bases, there was a span of 16 bases. Germline assignment: CDR1 MGHRA and CDR2 YSYEKL. The length of the CDR3 is 15 residues.

This clonotype was seen many times. This may arise from a read error, as a much more abundant clone is one base away. The CDR3 here is CASRDGTGFYEQYF. As DNA, the CDR3 is TGTGCCAGCAGAGACGGGACAGGGTTCTACGAGCAGTACTTC. The rearrangement links TRBV27 to TRBJ2-7, with TRBD1 matching 9 bases. Germline CDR1 is MNHEY and CDR2 is SMNVEV (reference sequence). The CDR3 runs 14 residues. With 6 bases clipped from V and 3 bases from J, the junction kept 6 bases outside the gene matches.

This clonotype was counted ten times or more. The chain carries TRBV11-2 and TRBJ2-5; 13 nucleotides agree with TRBD2. CDR1 SGHAT and CDR2 FQNNGV come from the germline V gene. The CDR3 length is 16 residues. Trimming took 5 bases from V and 2 from J; bases not matched to a gene: 5. CDR3 protein: CASSAGLAGVQETQYF. CDR3 nucleotide sequence: TGTGCCAGCAGCGCCGGACTAGCGGGGGTTCAAGAGACCCAGTACTTC.

This clonotype was counted at least ten times. This chain uses TRBV20-1 with TRBJ1-5; no clear D. The CDR3 has 18 amino acids. Deletions cut 1 base from V and 0 bases from J, with 19 bases between. CDR1 DFQATT and CDR2 SNEGSKA come from the germline V gene (reference sequence). The CDR3 region is CSARGEKGITSSNQPQHF. For the CDR3, the DNA is TGCAGTGCTAGAGGAGAAAAGGGTATTACAAGTAGCAATCAGCCCCAGCATTTT.

This clonotype was observed at least ten times. This sequence joins TRBV24-1 and TRBJ2-7, with 9 nucleotides matching TRBD1. The CDR3 runs 16 residues. Losses at the gene ends were 7 bases for V and 0 bases for J; bases not matched to a gene: 9. Germline CDR1 is KGHDR and CDR2 is SFDVKD. This CDR3 is CATSGGSTGGSYEQYF. The CDR3 DNA is TGTGCCACCAGCGGGGGATCGACAGGGGGCTCCTACGAGCAGTACTTC.

This clonotype has at least ten counts. This chain connects TRBV12-3 or TRBV12-4 to TRBJ1-2; D remains unclear. Trimming took off 2 bases at V and 4 bases at J, with 11 bases between the two ends. The CDR3 extends over 14 amino acids. CDR3 bases: TGTGCCAGCAGTTTAAGCGCTTTCGGCTATGGCTACACCTTC. Its translation: CASSLSAFGYGYTF.

This clonotype was observed a handful of times. The chain has TRBV29-1 and TRBJ1-1; D call uncertain. The germline V gene has CDR1 SQVTM and CDR2 ANQGSEA. The V end was cut by 6 bases, the J end by 0 bases, with 17 bases between. The CDR3 covers 15 residues. CDR3 bases: TGCAGCGTCTCTAGGACGGCCGACATGAACACTGAAGCTTTCTTT. The encoded protein is CSVSRTADMNTEAFF. Together with reference TRBV29-1 and TRBJ1-1, the CDR3 gives the full variable domain: SAVISQKPSRDICQRGTSLTIQCQVDSQVTMMFWYRQQPGQSLTLIATANQGSEATYESGFVIDKFPISRPNLTFSTLTVSNMSPEDSSIYLCSVSRTADMNTEAFFGQGTRLTVV.

The table lists this clonotype with a few counts. J is TRBJ2-2 and V is TRBV6-1, with 10 bases aligning to TRBD1. The germline gives CDR1 MNHNS, CDR2 SASEGT. J lost 3 bases, V lost 8 bases, and 3 bases had no gene match. The CDR3 consists of 14 residues. CDR3 amino acids: CASGTGVDTGELFF. The CDR3, as DNA: TGTGCCAGCGGGACAGGGGTGGACACCGGGGAGCTGTTTTTT.

This clonotype was detected ten times or more. This chain connects TRBV19 to TRBJ1-1, with unresolved D. Trimming stripped 7 bases from V and 0 bases from J, with 3 bases between. This CDR3 has 11 residues. From germline, CDR1 is LNHDA and CDR2 SQIVND (reference sequence). CDR3 sequence reads: CASNLNTEAFF. DNA for the CDR3: TGTGCCAGTAATCTGAACACTGAAGCTTTCTTT. The full variable domain, rest sourced from reference TRBV19 and TRBJ1-1, is DGGITQSPKYLFRKEGQNVTLSCEQNLNHDAMYWYRQDPGQGLRLIYYSQIVNDFQKGDIAEGYSVSREKKESFPLTVTSAQKNPTAFYLCASNLNTEAFFGQGTRLTVV.

This clonotype was found many times. The rearrangement uses TRBV7-8 and TRBJ1-1; maybe TRBD1 (6 bases). The V gene lost 0 bases and the J gene lost 11 bases, with 19 bases spanning the gap. The CDR3 totals 15 residues. Per the germline V gene, CDR1 is SGHVS and CDR2 is FQNEAQ. The CDR3: CASSLAQMGARGAFF. The CDR3 bases are TGTGCCAGCAGCTTAGCGCAAATGGGGGCGCGAGGGGCTTTCTTT.

This clonotype was seen at least ten times. The gene calls are TRBV12-3 or TRBV12-4 and TRBJ2-5; no firm D call. The CDR3 runs 15 residues. The ends were cut back, 7 bases at V and 2 bases at J, with 17 bases in the middle. The CDR3 here is CASMRPALSQETQYF. The CDR3 DNA reads TGTGCCAGCATGAGACCGGCACTATCTCAAGAGACCCAGTACTTC.

This clonotype has a count of ten or more. The chain links TRBV7-2 to TRBJ2-5, with 9 bases matching TRBD1. The germline CDR1 and CDR2 sequences are SGHTA and FQGNSA. The CDR3 loop spans 15 amino acids. V lost 1 base and J lost 5; bases outside the gene matches: 5. The CDR3 region is CASSLVTGGRETQYF. The CDR3 nucleotides are TGTGCCAGCAGCTTAGTTACAGGGGGCAGGGAGACCCAGTACTTC.

This clonotype came up many times. The V and J genes are TRBV4-1 and TRBJ2-5; the D gene is possibly TRBD2 (5 bases). The CDR3 loop spans 17 amino acids. V lost 1 base and J 5 bases, leaving 20 bases between the germline ends. The germline V gene encodes CDR1 MGHRA and CDR2 YSYEKL. The CDR3 reads CASSQGGPGIIQETQYF. CDR3 bases: TGCGCCAGCAGCCAAGGAGGGCCCGGGATCATACAGGAGACCCAGTACTTC.

As regards this clonotype: A much larger clone is a single base away; this may be a read error. Here the CDR3 omits its conserved ending phenylalanine or tryptophan, so a read error is the likely source. The chain employs TRBV6-2 or TRBV6-3 and TRBJ2-2; D possibly corresponds to TRBD1 (6 bases). The ends were cut back, 2 bases at V and 9 bases at J, with 7 bases in the middle. This CDR3 is 12 amino acids long. The germline gives CDR1 MNHEY, CDR2 SVGEGT. As DNA, the CDR3 is TGTGCCAGCAGTTACGGGGGCCGGGAGCTGTTTTTG. Amino acids: CASSYGGRELFL.

In this sample, this clonotype turned up many times. The V call is TRBV29-1, the J call TRBJ1-2; weak D call: TRBD1 (5 bases). With 3 bases removed from V and 4 bases from J, the gap between germline ends came to 9 bases. CDR1 is SQVTM, CDR2 ANQGSEA, per germline. The CDR3 spans 12 residues. The CDR3 nucleotides are TGCAGCGTTGACAGGGATTTCTATGGCTACACCTTC. Its translation is CSVDRDFYGYTF. Supplemented by reference TRBV29-1 and TRBJ1-2, the full variable domain reads SAVISQKPSRDICQRGTSLTIQCQVDSQVTMMFWYRQQPGQSLTLIATANQGSEATYESGFVIDKFPISRPNLTFSTLTVSNMSPEDSSIYLCSVDRDFYGYTFGSGTRLTVV.

This clonotype was seen at least ten times. The chain links TRBV6-5 to TRBJ1-1, with a tentative D call TRBD1 (6 bases). The germline gives CDR1 MNHEY, CDR2 SVGAGI. This CDR3 is 13 amino acids long. Trimming shortened V by 4 bases and J by 6 bases, and 12 bases separated the two germline ends. CDR3 bases: TGTGCCAGCAGTTTAGGGGGGTTCCCTGAAGCTTTCTTT. Translating it yields CASSLGGFPEAFF.

This clonotype was detected ten times or more. The genes are TRBV29-1 and TRBJ1-1; D is uncertain. The germline gives CDR1 SQVTM, CDR2 ANQGSEA. Trimming cost V 0 bases and J 4 bases, with 12 bases left between them. The CDR3 is made up of 14 amino acids. This CDR3 reads CSVEDWLGSTEAFF. CDR3 bases: TGCAGCGTTGAAGATTGGTTGGGGAGCACTGAAGCTTTCTTT.

This clonotype was observed at least ten times. CDR3 sequence (DNA): TGTGCCAGCAGCTTAACTAGCGGGGGCGCGCAGACCCAGTACTTC. Protein product: CASSLTSGGAQTQYF. The chain has TRBV7-2 and TRBJ2-5; 11 nucleotides line up with TRBD2. V dropped 2 bases and J dropped 6; count of bases not matched to a gene: 5. Per the germline V gene, CDR1 is SGHTA and CDR2 is FQGNSA. The CDR3 runs to 15 residues. Full variable domain (remainder filled in from reference TRBV7-2 and TRBJ2-5): GAGVSQSPSNKVTEKGKDVELRCDPISGHTALYWYRQSLGQGLEFLIYFQGNSAPDKSGLPSDRFSAERTGGSVSTLTIQRTQQEDSAVYLCASSLTSGGAQTQYFGPGTRLLVL.

Concerning this clonotype itself: A read error may be the cause here, since a much bigger clone is one base away. The rearrangement uses TRBV12-5 and TRBJ1-2; D is unclear. The germline V gene encodes CDR1 LGHNT and CDR2 FRNRAP. The CDR3 sequence is 12 residues long. Here the CDR3 DNA reads TGTGCTAGTGGTCGACCTTCCTATGGCAACACCTTC. Protein product: CASGRPSYGNTF.

This clonotype was counted ten times or more. With a much larger clone just one base away, this may be a read error. The CDR3 DNA sequence: TGTGCCAGCAGTTCCTCCGAGCAGTACTTC. Its translation is CASSSSEQYF. The gene calls are TRBV6-6 and TRBJ2-7, with D unclear. This CDR3 region has 10 residues. Per germline, CDR1 MNHNY and CDR2 SVGAGI (reference sequence).

The CDR3, as DNA: TGTGCCAGCAGTTCCCTCCAAAACAGGGTTGGCTACACCTTC. This sequence encodes CASSSLQNRVGYTF. The J gene is TRBJ1-2, the V gene TRBV28; maybe TRBD1 (6 bases). V was clipped by 4 bases and J by 7 bases, with 16 bases between them. Germline V gives CDR1 MDHEN, CDR2 SYDVKM. This CDR3 has 14 amino acids.

The V and J genes are TRBV11-3 and TRBJ2-7; 14 nucleotides agree with TRBD2. The CDR3 sequence is 15 residues long. The V gene end was trimmed by 5 bases and the J gene end by 4 bases; junction bases not matched to a gene: 4. Germline loops: CDR1 SGHNT, CDR2 YENEEA. As DNA, the CDR3 is TGTGCCAGCAGCCAGGGACTAGCGGGGGCTTACGAGCAGTACTTC. Translation gives CASSQGLAGAYEQYF.

The gene calls are TRBV12-3 or TRBV12-4 and TRBJ1-1, with a weak D call TRBD1 (6 bases). V was clipped by 5 bases and J by 5 bases, with 18 bases between them. The CDR3 length is 15 residues. This chain's CDR3 is CASSEWAGQFTEAFF. CDR3 bases: TGTGCCAGCAGTGAATGGGCGGGACAATTTACTGAAGCTTTCTTT.

The sample holds many counts of this clonotype. The chain couples TRBV27 to TRBJ2-7, with a tentative D call TRBD1 (6 bases). The germline gives CDR1 MNHEY, CDR2 SMNVEV (reference sequence). The CDR3 spans 14 residues. V was shortened by 6 bases and J by 7 bases, with 19 bases between the two germline ends. The CDR3 DNA follows: TGTGCCAGCAGGCTGACAGGTCGCTTAAGGGAGCAGTACTTC. It encodes CASRLTGRLREQYF.

A note on this clonotype: Compared with germline, one end of the junction differs, possibly owing to a read error. The J gene is TRBJ1-1, the V gene TRBV19; 7 nucleotides match TRBD1. Germline CDR1 LNHDA, CDR2 SQIVND (reference sequence). The CDR3 runs to 15 residues. DNA for the CDR3: TGTGCCAGTAGCTGGAGGGGGCCCCTGAACACTGAAGCTCTCTTT. Its protein is CASSWRGPLNTEALF. The full variable domain, completed using reference TRBV19 and TRBJ1-1, is DGGITQSPKYLFRKEGQNVTLSCEQNLNHDAMYWYRQDPGQGLRLIYYSQIVNDFQKGDIAEGYSVSREKKESFPLTVTSAQKNPTAFYLCASSWRGPLNTEALFGQGTRLTVV.